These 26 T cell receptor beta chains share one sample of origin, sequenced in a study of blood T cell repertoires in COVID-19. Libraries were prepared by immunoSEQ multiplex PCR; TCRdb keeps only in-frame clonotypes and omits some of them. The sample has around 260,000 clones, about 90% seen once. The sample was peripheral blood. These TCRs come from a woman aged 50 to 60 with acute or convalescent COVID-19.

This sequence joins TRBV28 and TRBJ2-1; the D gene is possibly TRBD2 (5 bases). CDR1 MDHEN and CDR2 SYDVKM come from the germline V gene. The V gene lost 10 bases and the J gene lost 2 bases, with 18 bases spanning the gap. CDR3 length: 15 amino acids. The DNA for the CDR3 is TGTGCCACCACCTTAAGGGAGAAGGCCTACAATGAGCAGTTCTTC. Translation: CATTLREKAYNEQFF.

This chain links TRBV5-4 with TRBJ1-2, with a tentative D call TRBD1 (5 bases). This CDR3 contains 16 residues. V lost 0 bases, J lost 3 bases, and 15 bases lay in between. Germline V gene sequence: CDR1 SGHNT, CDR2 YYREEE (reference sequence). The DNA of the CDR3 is TGTGCCAGCAGCTTGGCGTTGGGGCTGGCGGACTATGGCTACACCTTC. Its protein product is CASSLALGLADYGYTF.

The CDR3 sequence: CASSPSPGDSNQPQHF. CDR3 bases: TGTGCCAGCTCGCCCTCCCCAGGGGATAGCAATCAGCCCCAGCATTTT. J is TRBJ1-5 and V is TRBV18; weak D call: TRBD1 (6 bases). This CDR3 contains 16 residues. The V end was cut by 6 bases, the J end by 0 bases, with 15 bases between. The germline V gene encodes CDR1 KGHSH and CDR2 LQKENI.

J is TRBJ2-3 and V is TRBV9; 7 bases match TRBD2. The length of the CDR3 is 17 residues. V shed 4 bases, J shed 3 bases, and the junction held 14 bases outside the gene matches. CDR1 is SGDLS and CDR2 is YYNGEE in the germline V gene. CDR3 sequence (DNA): TGTGCCAGCAGCCCACTTCATCGGGACTACTTGACAGATACGCAGTATTTT. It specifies CASSPLHRDYLTDTQYF.

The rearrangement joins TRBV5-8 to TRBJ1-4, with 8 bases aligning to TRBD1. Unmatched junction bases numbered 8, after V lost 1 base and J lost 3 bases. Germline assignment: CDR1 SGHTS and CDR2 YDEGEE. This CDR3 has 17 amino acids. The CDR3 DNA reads TGTGCCAGCAGCTTGTTACGTCCGGGACAGGCTAATGAAAAACTGTTTTTT. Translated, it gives CASSLLRPGQANEKLFF.

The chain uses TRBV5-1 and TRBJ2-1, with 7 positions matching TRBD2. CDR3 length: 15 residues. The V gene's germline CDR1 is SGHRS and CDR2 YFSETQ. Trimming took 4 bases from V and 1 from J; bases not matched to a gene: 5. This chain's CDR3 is CASSPASGSYNEQFF. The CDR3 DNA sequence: TGCGCCAGCAGCCCAGCTAGCGGATCCTACAATGAGCAGTTCTTC.

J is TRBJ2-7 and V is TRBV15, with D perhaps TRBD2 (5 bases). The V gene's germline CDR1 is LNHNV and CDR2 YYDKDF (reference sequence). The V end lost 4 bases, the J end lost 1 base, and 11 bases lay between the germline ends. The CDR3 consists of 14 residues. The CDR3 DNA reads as TGTGCCACCAGCAACCGGGATTTGTCCTACGAGCAGTACTTC. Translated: CATSNRDLSYEQYF.

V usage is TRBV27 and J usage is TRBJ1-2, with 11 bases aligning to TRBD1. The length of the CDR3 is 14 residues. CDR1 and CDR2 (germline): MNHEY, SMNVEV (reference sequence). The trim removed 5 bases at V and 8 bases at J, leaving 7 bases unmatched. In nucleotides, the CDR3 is TGTGCCAGCAGTAGGCGGGGACAGGGGGGCGGCTACACCTTC. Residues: CASSRRGQGGGYTF.

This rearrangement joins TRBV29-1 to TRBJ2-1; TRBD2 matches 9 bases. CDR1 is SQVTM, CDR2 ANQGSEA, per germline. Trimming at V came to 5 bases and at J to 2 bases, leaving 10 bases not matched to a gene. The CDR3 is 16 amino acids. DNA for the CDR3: TGCAGCGTTTCACACCGACTAGCGGAGACCTACAATGAGCAGTTCTTC. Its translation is CSVSHRLAETYNEQFF.

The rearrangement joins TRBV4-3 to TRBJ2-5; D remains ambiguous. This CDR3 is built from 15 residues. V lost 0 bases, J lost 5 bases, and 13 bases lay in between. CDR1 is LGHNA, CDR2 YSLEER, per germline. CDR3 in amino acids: CASSQDSGWLETQYF. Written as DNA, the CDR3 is TGCGCCAGCAGCCAAGATTCGGGTTGGCTGGAGACCCAGTACTTC.

The CDR3 sequence: CASTPSRGQGRLRAFF. CDR3 DNA: TGTGCCAGCACCCCTTCGCGGGGACAGGGGAGACTCAGAGCTTTCTTT. This chain connects TRBV6-6 to TRBJ1-1, with TRBD1 matching 10 bases. The CDR3 is 16 amino acids. Germline V gene sequence: CDR1 MNHNY, CDR2 SVGAGI (reference sequence). V lost 7 bases to trimming and J lost 10 bases; unmatched junction nucleotides: 18.

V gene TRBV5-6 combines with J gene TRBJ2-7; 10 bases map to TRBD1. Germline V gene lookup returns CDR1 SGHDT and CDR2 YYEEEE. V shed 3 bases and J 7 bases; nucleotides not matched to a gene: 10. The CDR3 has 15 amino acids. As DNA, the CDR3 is TGTGCCAGCAGCTCATCGACAGGGGGCGTGGGAGAGCAGTACTTC. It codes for CASSSSTGGVGEQYF.

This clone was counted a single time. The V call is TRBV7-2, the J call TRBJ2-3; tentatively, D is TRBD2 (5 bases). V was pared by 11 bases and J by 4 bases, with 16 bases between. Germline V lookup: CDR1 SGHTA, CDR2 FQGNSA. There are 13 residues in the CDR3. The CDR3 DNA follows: TGTGCCGCCGGGAAGGGCGTCGCAGATACGCAGTATTTT. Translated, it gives CAAGKGVADTQYF.

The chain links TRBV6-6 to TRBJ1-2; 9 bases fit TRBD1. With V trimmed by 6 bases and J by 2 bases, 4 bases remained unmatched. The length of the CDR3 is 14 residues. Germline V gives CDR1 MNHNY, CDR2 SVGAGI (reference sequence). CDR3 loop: CASRDTGGNYGYTF. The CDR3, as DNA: TGTGCCAGCAGGGACACAGGGGGCAACTATGGCTACACCTTC.

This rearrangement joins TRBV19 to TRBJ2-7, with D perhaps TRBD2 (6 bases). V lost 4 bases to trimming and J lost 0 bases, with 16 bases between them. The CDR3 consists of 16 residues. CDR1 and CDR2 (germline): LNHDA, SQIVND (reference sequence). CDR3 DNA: TGTGCCAGTAGTAGCGGAGGGAGCGGGCCCTCCTACGAGCAGTACTTC. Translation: CASSSGGSGPSYEQYF.

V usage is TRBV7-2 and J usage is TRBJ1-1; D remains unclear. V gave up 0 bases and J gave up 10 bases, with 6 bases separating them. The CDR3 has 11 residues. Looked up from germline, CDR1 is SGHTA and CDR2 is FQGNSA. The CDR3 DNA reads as TGTGCCAGCAGCTTAGCGTTGGCAGCTTTCTTT. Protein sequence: CASSLALAAFF. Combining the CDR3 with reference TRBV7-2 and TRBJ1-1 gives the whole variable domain GAGVSQSPSNKVTEKGKDVELRCDPISGHTALYWYRQSLGQGLEFLIYFQGNSAPDKSGLPSDRFSAERTGGSVSTLTIQRTQQEDSAVYLCASSLALAAFFGQGTRLTVV.

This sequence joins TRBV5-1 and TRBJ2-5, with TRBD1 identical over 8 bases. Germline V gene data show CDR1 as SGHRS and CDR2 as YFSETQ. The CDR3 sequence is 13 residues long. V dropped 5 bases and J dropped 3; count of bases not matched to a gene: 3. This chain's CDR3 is CASRQGVEETQYF. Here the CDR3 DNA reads TGCGCCAGCAGACAGGGGGTCGAAGAGACCCAGTACTTC. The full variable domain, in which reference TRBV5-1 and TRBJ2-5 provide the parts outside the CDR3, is KAGVTQTPRYLIKTRGQQVTLSCSPISGHRSVSWYQQTPGQGLQFLFEYFSETQRNKGNFPGRFSGRQFSNSRSEMNVSTLELGDSALYLCASRQGVEETQYFGPGTRLLVL.

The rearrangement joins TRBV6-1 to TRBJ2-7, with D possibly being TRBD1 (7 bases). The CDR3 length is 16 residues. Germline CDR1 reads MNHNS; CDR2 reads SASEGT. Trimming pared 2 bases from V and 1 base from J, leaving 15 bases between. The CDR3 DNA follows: TGTGCCAGCAGTGAAAGGAAGGCAGGGGGGTCCTACGAGCAGTACTTC. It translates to CASSERKAGGSYEQYF.

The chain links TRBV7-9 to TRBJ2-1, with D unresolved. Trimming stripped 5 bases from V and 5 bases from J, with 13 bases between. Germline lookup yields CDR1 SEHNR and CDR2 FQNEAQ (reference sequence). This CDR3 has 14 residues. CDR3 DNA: TGTGCCAGCAGCCTCCCTTTCTTAAACAATGAGCAGTTCTTC. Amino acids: CASSLPFLNNEQFF. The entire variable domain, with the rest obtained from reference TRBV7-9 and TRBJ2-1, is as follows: DTGVSQNPRHKITKRGQNVTFRCDPISEHNRLYWYRQTLGQGPEFLTYFQNEAQLEKSRLLSDRFSAERPKGSFSTLEIQRTEQGDSAMYLCASSLPFLNNEQFFGPGTRLTVL.

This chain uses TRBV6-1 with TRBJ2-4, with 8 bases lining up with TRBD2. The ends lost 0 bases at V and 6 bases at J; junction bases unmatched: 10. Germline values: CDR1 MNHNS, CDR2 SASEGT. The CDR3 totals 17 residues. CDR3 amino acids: CASSEAPLAGTLNIQYF. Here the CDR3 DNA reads TGTGCCAGCAGTGAAGCGCCCCTAGCGGGTACCCTAAACATTCAGTACTTC.

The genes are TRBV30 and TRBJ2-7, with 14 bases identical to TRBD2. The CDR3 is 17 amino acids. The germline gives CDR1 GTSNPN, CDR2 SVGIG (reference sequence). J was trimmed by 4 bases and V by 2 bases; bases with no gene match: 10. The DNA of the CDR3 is TGTGCCTGGAGTCTTTGGGCGACTAGCGGGAGGGTTTACGAGCAGTACTTC. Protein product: CAWSLWATSGRVYEQYF.

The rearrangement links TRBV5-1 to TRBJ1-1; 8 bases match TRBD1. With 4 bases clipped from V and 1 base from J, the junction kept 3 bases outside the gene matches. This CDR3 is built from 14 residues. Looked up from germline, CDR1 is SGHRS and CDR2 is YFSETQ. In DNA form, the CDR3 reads TGCGCCAGCAGCCGAGGGACAGGGAACACTGAAGCTTTCTTT. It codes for CASSRGTGNTEAFF.

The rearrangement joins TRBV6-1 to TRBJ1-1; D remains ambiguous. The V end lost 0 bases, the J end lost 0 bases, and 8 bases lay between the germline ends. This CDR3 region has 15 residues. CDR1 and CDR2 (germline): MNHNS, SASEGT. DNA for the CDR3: TGTGCCAGCAGTGAAGCGGGGAGTATGAACACTGAAGCTTTCTTT. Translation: CASSEAGSMNTEAFF.

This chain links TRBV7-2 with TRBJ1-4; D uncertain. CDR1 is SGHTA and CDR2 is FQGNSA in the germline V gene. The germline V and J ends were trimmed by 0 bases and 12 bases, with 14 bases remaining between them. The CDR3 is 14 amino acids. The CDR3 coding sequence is TGTGCCAGCAGCTTAGCGACCCTCCGAGAGGAACTGTTTTTT. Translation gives CASSLATLREELFF.

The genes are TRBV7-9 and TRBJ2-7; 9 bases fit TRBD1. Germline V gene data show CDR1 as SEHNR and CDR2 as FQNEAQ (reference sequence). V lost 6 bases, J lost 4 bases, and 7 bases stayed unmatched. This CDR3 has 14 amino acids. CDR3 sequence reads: CASSLRDREYEQYF. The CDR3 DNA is TGTGCCAGCAGTTTACGGGACAGGGAATACGAGCAGTACTTC. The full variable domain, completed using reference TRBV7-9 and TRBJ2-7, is DTGVSQNPRHKITKRGQNVTFRCDPISEHNRLYWYRQTLGQGPEFLTYFQNEAQLEKSRLLSDRFSAERPKGSFSTLEIQRTEQGDSAMYLCASSLRDREYEQYFGPGTRLTVT.

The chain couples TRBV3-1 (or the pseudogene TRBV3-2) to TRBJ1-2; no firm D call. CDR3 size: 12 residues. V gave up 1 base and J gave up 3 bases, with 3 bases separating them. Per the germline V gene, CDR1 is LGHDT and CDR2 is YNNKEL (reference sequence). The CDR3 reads CASSQADYGYTF. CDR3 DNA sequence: TGTGCCAGCAGCCAAGCTGACTATGGCTACACCTTC.